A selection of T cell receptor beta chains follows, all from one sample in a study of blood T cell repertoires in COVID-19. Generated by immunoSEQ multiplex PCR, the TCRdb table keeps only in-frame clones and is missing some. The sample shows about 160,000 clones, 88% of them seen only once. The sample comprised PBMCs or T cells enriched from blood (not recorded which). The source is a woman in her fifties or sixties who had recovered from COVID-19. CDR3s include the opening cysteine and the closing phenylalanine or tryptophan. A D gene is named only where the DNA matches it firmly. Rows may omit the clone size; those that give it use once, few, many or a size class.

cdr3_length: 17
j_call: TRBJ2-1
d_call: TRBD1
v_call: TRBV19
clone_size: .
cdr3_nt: TGTGCCAGTAGTAACCCCCACAGGGCAGGGGGTTACAATGAGCAGTTCTTC
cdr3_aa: CASSNPHRAGGYNEQFF

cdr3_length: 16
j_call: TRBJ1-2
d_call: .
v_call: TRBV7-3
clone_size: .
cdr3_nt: TGTGCCAGCAGCTCCGGGACTGGGGTCTCTAACTATGGCTACACCTTC
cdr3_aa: CASSSGTGVSNYGYTF

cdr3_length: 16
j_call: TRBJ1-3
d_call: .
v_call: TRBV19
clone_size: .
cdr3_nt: TGTGCCAGTAGTAGGATCGGACTGAGCTCTGGAAACACCATATATTTT
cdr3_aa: CASSRIGLSSGNTIYF

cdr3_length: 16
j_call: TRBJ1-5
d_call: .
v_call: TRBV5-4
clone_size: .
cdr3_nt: TGTGCCAGCAGCTCGGGGGGACGGTATAGCAATCAGCCCCAGCATTTT
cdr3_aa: CASSSGGRYSNQPQHF

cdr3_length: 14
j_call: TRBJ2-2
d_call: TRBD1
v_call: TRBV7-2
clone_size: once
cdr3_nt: TGTGCCAGCAGCTCGGGACAGTACACCGGGGAGCTGTTTTTT
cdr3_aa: CASSSGQYTGELFF

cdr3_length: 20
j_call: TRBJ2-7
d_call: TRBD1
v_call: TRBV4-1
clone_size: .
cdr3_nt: TGCGCCAGCAGCCAAGTGACCGGACAGGGCTCTGGTCGGGGCTCCTACGAGCAGTACTTC
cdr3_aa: CASSQVTGQGSGRGSYEQYF

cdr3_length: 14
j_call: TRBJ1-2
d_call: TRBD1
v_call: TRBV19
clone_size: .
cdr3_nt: TGTGCCAGTAGGCGACAGGGCGCAGGCTATGGCTACACCTTC
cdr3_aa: CASRRQGAGYGYTF

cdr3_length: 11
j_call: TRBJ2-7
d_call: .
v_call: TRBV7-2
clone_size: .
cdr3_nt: TGTGCCAGCAGCCCGGGCTACGAGCAGTACTTC
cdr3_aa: CASSPGYEQYF

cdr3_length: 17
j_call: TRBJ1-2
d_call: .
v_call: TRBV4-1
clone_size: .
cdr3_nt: TGCGCCAGCAGCCCCACAGGGCCAACAGGGACCATCTATGGCTACACCTTC
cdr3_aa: CASSPTGPTGTIYGYTF

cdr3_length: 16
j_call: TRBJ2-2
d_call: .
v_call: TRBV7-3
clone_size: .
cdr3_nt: TGTGCCAGCAGCCCACCCCCACAGGGAGGGACCGGGGAGCTGTTTTTT
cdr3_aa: CASSPPPQGGTGELFF

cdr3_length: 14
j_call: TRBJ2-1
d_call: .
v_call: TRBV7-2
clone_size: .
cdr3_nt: TGTGCCAGCAGCTTAGGGGCAGGAACCAATGAGCAGTTCTTC
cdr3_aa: CASSLGAGTNEQFF

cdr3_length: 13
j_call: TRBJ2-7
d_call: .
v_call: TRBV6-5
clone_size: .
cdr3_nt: TGTGCCAGCTCGCCGGGACTGATCTACGAGCAGTACTTC
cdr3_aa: CASSPGLIYEQYF

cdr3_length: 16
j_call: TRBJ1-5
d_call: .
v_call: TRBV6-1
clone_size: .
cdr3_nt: TGTGCCAGCAGTGATCCTACTCGCGGGTTCAATCAGCCCCAGCATTTT
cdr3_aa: CASSDPTRGFNQPQHF

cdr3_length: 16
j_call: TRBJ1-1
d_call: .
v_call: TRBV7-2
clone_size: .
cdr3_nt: TGTGCCAGCAGCTTAGACAGGGCGCCTTTGGGCACTGAAGCTTTCTTT
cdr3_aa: CASSLDRAPLGTEAFF

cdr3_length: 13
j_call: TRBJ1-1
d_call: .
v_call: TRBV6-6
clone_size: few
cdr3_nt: TGTGCCAGCAGCTCAGGTGGGCGAACTGAAGCTTTCTTT
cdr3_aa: CASSSGGRTEAFF

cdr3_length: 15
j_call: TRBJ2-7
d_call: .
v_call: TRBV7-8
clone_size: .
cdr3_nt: TGTGCCAGCAGCTTATTGGAGGGAGGCTCCTACGAGCAGTACTTC
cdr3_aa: CASSLLEGGSYEQYF

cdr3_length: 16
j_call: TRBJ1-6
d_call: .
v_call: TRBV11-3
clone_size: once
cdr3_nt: TGTGCCAGCAGCTTAAGGGGAAATTCCTATAATTCACCCCTCCACTTT
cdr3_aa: CASSLRGNSYNSPLHF

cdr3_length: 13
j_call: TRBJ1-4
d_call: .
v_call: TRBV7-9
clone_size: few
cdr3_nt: TGTGCCAGCAGCCCAGGGCAGGGTGAAAAACTGTTTTTT
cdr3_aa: CASSPGQGEKLFF

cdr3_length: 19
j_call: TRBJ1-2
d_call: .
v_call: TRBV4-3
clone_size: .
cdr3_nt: TGCGCCAGCAGCCAAGAAGGTGCCAGGGCCGCGGCCCAGCTCTATGGCTACACCTTC
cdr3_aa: CASSQEGARAAAQLYGYTF

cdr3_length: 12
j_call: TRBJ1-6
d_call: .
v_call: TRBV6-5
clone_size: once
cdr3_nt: TGTGCCAGCAGGACACCTAATTCACCCCTCCACTTT
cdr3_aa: CASRTPNSPLHF

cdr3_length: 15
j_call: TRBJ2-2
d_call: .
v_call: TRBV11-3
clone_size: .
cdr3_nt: TGTGCCAGCAGCTTAGATCGGGGAAACACCGGGGAGCTGTTTTTT
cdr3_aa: CASSLDRGNTGELFF

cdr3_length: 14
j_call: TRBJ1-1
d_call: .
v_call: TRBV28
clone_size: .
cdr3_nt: TGTGCCAGCAGTTTTCAGGGGTCGAACACTGAAGCTTTCTTT
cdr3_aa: CASSFQGSNTEAFF